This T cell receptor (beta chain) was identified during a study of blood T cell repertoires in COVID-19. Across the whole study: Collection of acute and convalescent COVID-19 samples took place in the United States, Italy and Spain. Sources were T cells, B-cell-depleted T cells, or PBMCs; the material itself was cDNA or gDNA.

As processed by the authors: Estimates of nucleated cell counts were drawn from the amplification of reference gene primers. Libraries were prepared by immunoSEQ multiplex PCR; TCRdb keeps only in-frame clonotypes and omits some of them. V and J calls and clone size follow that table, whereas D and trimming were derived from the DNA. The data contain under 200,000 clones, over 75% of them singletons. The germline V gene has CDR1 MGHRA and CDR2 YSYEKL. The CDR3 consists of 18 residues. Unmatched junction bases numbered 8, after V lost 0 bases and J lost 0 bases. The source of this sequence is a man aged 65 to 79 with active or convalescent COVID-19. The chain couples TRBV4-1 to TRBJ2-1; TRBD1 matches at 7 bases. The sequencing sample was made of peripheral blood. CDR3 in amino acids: CASSQDLGQRSSYNEQFF. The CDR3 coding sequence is TGCGCCAGCAGCCAAGATTTGGGACAGAGAAGCTCCTACAATGAGCAGTTCTTC.